This TCR beta chain is drawn from a study of vaccination and CD4 T cells after COVID-19. Background on the study: Following dose two, a median 72 days (range 14 to 241) passed before post-vaccine samples were taken.

As for this clonotype: The antigen is not known.

The time point was: late sampling 161 to 241 days after vaccination in three convalescent patients. Treatment here: roughly ten-day PBMC culture with coronavirus spike peptide pools or control peptides (ViraFEST assay). Researchers used the Oncomine TCR Beta short-read assay to sequence DNA from cultured CD4+ T cells. TCRdb fed the PCR reads into MiXCR, producing one record per CDR3 protein. The sample includes about 17,000 distinct CDR3 sequences, 40% to 65% of them seen just once. The CDR3 runs 14 residues. Losses at the gene ends were 8 bases for V and 3 bases for J; bases not matched to a gene: 7. Germline V CDR1 and CDR2: MDHEN, SYDVKM.

Sequenced material: CD4+ T cells from blood, cultured in vitro, taken about 7 months after SARS-CoV-2 vaccination. This chain connects TRBV28 to TRBJ1-1; TRBD1 matches 9 bases. This receptor was obtained from a human donor who had recovered from COVID-19. CDR3: CASRQGDRDTEAFF. The DNA for the CDR3 is TGTGCCAGCCGCCAAGGGGACAGGGACACTGAAGCTTTCTTT.